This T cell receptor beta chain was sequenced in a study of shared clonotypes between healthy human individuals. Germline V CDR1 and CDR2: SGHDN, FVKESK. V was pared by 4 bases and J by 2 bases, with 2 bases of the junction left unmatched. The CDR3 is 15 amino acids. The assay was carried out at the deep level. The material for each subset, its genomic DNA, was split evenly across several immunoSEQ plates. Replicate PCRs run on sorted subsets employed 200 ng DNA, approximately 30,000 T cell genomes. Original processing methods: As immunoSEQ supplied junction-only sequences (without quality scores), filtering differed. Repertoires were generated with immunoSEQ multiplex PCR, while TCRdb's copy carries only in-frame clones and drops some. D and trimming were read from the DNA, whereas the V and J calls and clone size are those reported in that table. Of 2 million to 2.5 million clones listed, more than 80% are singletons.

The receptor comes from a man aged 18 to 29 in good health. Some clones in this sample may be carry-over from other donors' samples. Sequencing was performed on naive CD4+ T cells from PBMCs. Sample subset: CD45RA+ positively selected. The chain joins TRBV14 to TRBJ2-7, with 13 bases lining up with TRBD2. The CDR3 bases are TGTGCCAGCAGCCGGGGGACTAGCGGGGCCTACGAGCAGTACTTC. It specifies CASSRGTSGAYEQYF.